The entry that follows covers one TCR beta chain sequence. Clones were sequenced by immunoSEQ multiplex PCR, and TCRdb holds only the in-frame ones, with some missing. The sample yields fewer than 90,000 clones, 86% seen once. The germline V gene has CDR1 ENHRY and CDR2 SYGVKD. The CDR3 totals 16 residues. The junction had 11 bases not matched to a gene; V was cut back by 7 bases and J by 5 bases. This sample was taken from a study of cytotoxic CD8 clonotypes in ibrutinib-treated CLL. The sample here was PBMCs, taken before ibrutinib treatment. This TCR was recovered from a human donor with chronic lymphocytic leukemia. The chain carries TRBV10-3 and TRBJ2-1; 10 bases are shared with TRBD2. The CDR3 loop is CAIKGDTSGEDNEQFF. The CDR3 bases are TGTGCCATCAAAGGGGATACTAGCGGGGAAGACAATGAGCAGTTCTTC.